The T cell receptor (beta chain) described here comes from a study of T cell changes during pregnancy in multiple sclerosis. Measured with immunoSEQ multiplex PCR; TCRdb has only the in-frame clones, and not every one. The sample contains approximately 39,000 clones, 92% of which appear only once. Trimming removed 1 base at V and 6 bases at J, with 8 bases between. Germline V CDR1 and CDR2: SGHKS, YYEKEE (reference sequence). The CDR3 loop spans 13 amino acids. The TCR comes from a female donor with multiple sclerosis, enrolled in a pregnancy study. The rearrangement uses TRBV5-5 and TRBJ1-5; a weak D match, TRBD1 (6 bases). Source material: PBMCs (not recorded whether the cells were cultured). CDR3: CASSLWGAQPQHF. In nucleotides, the CDR3 is TGTGCCAGCAGCTTGTGGGGGGCTCAGCCCCAGCATTTT.